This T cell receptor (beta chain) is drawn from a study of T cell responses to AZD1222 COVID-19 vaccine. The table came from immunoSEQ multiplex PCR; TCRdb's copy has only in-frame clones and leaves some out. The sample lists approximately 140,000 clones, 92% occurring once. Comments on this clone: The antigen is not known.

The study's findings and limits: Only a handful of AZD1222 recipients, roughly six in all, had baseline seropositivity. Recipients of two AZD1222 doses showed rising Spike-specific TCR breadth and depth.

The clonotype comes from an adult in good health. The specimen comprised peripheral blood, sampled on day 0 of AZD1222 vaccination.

The CDR3 DNA reads TGCGCCAGCAGCCCATCGGGGGCCTATAGCAATCAGCCCCAGCATTTT. Translation: CASSPSGAYSNQPQHF. The gene calls are TRBV5-1 and TRBJ1-5, with a possible D match to TRBD1 (6 bases). The CDR3 length is 16 residues. V gave up 4 bases and J gave up 0 bases, with 14 bases separating them. Germline CDR1 reads SGHRS; CDR2 reads YFSETQ. Using reference TRBV5-1 and TRBJ1-5 for the parts outside the CDR3, the full variable domain is KAGVTQTPRYLIKTRGQQVTLSCSPISGHRSVSWYQQTPGQGLQFLFEYFSETQRNKGNFPGRFSGRQFSNSRSEMNVSTLELGDSALYLCASSPSGAYSNQPQHFGDGTRLSIL.